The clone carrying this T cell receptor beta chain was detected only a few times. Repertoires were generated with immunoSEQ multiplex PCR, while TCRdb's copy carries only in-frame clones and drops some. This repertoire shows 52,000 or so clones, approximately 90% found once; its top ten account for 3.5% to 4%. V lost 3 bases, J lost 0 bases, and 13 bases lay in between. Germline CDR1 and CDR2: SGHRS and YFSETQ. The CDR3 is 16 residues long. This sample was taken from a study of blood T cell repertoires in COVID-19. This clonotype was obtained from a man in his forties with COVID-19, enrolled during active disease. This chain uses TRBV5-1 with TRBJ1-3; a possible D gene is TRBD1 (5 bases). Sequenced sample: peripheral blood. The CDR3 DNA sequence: TGCGCCAGCAGCTCTGGGCCAGGGCTCTCTGGAAACACCATATATTTT. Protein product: CASSSGPGLSGNTIYF.